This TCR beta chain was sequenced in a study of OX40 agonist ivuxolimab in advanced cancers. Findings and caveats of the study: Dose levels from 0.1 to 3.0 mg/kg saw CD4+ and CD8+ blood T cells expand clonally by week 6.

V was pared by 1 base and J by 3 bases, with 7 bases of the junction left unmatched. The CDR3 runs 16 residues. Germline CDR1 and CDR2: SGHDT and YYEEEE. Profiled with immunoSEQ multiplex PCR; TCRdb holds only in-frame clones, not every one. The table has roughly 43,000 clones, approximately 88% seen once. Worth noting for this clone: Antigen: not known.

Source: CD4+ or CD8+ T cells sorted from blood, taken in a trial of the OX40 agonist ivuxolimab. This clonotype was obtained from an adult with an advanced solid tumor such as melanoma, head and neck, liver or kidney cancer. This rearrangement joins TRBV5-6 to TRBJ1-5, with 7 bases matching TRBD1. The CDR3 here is CASSLWGGGVNQPQHF. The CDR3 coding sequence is TGTGCCAGCAGCTTGTGGGGAGGGGGCGTCAATCAGCCCCAGCATTTT.